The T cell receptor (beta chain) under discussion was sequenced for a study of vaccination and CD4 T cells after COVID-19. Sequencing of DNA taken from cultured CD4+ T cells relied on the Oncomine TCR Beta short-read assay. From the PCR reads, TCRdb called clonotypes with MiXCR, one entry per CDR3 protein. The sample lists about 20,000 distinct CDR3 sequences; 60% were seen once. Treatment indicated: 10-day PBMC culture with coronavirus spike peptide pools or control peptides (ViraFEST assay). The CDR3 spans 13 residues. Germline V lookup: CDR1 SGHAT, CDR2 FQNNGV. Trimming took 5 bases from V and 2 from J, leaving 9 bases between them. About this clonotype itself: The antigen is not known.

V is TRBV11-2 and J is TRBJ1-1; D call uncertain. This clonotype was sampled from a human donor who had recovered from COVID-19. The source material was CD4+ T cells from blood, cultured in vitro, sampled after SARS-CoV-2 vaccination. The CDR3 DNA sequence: TGTGCCAGCAGCGTAAAAAGAAACACTGAAGCTTTCTTT. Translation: CASSVKRNTEAFF.